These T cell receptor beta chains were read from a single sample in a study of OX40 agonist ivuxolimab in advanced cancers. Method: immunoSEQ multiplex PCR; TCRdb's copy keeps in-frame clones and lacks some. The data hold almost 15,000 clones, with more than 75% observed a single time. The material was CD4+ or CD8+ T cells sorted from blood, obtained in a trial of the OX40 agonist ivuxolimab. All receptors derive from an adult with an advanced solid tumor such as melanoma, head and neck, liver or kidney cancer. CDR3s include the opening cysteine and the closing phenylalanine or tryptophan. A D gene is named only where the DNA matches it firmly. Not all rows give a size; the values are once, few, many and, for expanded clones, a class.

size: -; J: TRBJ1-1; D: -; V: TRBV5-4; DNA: TGTGCCAGCATCACGCCCCGACAGGAAGCTTTCTTT; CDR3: CASITPRQEAFF
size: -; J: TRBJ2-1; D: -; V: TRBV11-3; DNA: TGTGCCAGCAGCTTACCCGTAGGTAGTGATAGTGAGCAGTTCTTC; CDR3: CASSLPVGSDSEQFF
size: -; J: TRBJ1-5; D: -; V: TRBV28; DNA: TGTGCCAGCAGTTTCCCGGGATATCAGCCCCAGCATTTT; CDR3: CASSFPGYQPQHF
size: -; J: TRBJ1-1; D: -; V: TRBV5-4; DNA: TGTGCCAGCAGCTTTCAGGGAAGCACTGAAGCTTTCTTT; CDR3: CASSFQGSTEAFF
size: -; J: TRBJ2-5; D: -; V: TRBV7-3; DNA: TGTGCCAGCAGCTTATATGGGGGCCAGGGGGAGACCCAGTACTTC; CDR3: CASSLYGGQGETQYF
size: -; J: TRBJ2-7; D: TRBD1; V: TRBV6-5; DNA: TGTGCCAGCACCGACCGGGGACAGGAGTACTTC; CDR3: CASTDRGQEYF
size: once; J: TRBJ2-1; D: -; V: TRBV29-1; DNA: TGCAGCGCCCCCCAGGACGGCCTTTACAATGAGCAGTTCTTC; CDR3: CSAPQDGLYNEQFF
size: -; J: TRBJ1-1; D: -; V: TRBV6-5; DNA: TGTGCCAGCAGCACTCAGGGTGGCGGCACTGAAGCTTTCTTT; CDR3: CASSTQGGGTEAFF
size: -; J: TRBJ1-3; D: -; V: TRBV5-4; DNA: TGTGCCAGCAGCCTTGGAGGGACTGGAAACACCATATATTTT; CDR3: CASSLGGTGNTIYF
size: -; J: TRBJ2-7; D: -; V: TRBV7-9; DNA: TGTGCCAGCAGCCCTCCGGCAGGGACCTACGAGCAGTACTTC; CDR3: CASSPPAGTYEQYF
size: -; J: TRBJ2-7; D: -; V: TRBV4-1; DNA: TGTGCCAGCAGCTTATCGGGCTACGAGCAGTACTTC; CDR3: CASSLSGYEQYF
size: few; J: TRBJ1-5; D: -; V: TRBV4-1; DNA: TGCGCCAGCAGCCAAGATTGGCAGGACAATCAGCCCCAGCATTTT; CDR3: CASSQDWQDNQPQHF
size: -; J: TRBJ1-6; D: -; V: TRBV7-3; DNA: TGTGCCAGCAGCTTAATAGGGGGTGGCTCACCCCTCCACTTT; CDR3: CASSLIGGGSPLHF
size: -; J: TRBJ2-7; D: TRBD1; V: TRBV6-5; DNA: TGTGCCAGCAGTGGCGACAGGGCCGACGAGCAGTACTTC; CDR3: CASSGDRADEQYF
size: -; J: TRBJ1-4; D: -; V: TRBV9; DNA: TGTGCCAGCAGCATTGGGTGGGCGGATGAAAAACTGTTTTTT; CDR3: CASSIGWADEKLFF
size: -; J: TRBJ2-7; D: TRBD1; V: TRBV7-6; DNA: TGTGCCAGCAGCCCGGGACAGGGGAACGAGCAGTACTTC; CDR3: CASSPGQGNEQYF
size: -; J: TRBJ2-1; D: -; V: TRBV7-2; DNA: TGTGCCAGCAGCCGAGCTGGGGGGGAGCAGTTCTTC; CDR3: CASSRAGGEQFF
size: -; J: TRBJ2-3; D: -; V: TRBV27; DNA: TGTGCCAGCAGTTTACAGGGGAGCACAGATACGCAGTATTTT; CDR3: CASSLQGSTDTQYF
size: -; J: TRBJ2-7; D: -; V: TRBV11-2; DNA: TGTGCCAGCAGCGACGCATCCTACGAGCAGTACTTC; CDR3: CASSDASYEQYF
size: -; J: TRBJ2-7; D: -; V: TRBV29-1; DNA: TGCAGCCCCGGGACACGGGGAGGGTACGAGCAGTACTTC; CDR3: CSPGTRGGYEQYF